This TCR beta chain was sequenced during a study of blood T cell repertoires in COVID-19. Germline V lookup: CDR1 SGHDT, CDR2 YYEEEE. The CDR3 runs 14 residues. J was trimmed by 3 bases and V by 4 bases; bases with no gene match: 7. Data came from immunoSEQ multiplex PCR; TCRdb stores just in-frame clones and leaves some out. The sample includes roughly 180,000 clones, about 86% seen only once; the top ten take less than 3.5%. Sequencing used peripheral blood. This clonotype originated in a woman in her twenties or thirties with active or convalescent COVID-19. The chain uses TRBV5-6 and TRBJ2-7; 7 nucleotides align to TRBD1. The CDR3 sequence: CASSTAWTGYEQYF. DNA of the CDR3: TGTGCCAGCAGCACCGCATGGACAGGCTACGAGCAGTACTTC.